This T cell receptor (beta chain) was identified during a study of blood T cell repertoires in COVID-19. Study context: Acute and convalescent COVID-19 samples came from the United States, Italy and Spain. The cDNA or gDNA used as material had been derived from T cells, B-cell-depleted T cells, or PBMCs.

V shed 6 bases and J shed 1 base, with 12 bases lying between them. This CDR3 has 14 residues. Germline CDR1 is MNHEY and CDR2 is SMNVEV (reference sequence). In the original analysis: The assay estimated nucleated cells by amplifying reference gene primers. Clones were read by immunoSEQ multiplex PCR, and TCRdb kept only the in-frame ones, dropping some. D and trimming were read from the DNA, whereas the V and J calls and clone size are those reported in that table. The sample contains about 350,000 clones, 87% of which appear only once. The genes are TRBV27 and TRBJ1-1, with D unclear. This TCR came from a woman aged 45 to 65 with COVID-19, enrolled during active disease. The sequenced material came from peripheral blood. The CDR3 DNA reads TGTGCCAGCAGGTGGGCGGGCGGGAACACTGAAGCTTTCTTT. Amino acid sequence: CASRWAGGNTEAFF.